This entry lists 12 T cell receptor beta chains sequenced from one sample in a study of T-cell reconstitution after alpha-beta-depleted transplantation in children. Molecular barcoding with unique molecular identifiers was used for the TCRbeta library. TCRdb re-called the PCR reads through MiXCR, storing one row per CDR3 protein. Here the sample spans hundreds of thousands of distinct CDR3 sequences, approximately 22% being singletons. This specimen was PBMCs, mostly from graft donor cells, taken 360 days after TCRalphabeta/CD19-depleted stem cell transplant. These receptors came from a boy under two years old who had a stem cell transplant for acute myeloid leukemia, so the T cells may come from the graft donor.

The genes are TRBV7-9 and TRBJ2-5; tentatively, D is TRBD2 (6 bases). This CDR3 region has 15 residues. V was cut by 0 bases and J by 5 bases, with 13 bases left in between. Germline-derived CDR1 and CDR2 are SEHNR and FQNEAQ (reference sequence). In DNA, the CDR3 is TGTGCCAGCAGCTTAGCATTTGGCGGAGGGGAGACCCAGTACTTC. Protein sequence: CASSLAFGGGETQYF.

V and J are TRBV28 and TRBJ2-2; D is ambiguous. In germline, CDR1 is MDHEN, CDR2 SYDVKM. V lost 3 bases to trimming and J lost 6 bases, with 11 bases between them. This CDR3 spans 14 amino acids. CDR3 sequence: CASSFRRTPGELFF. The DNA of the CDR3 is TGTGCCAGCAGTTTCCGACGCACACCCGGGGAGCTGTTTTTT.

This chain connects TRBV25-1 to TRBJ2-1, with 11 bases identical to TRBD2. With V trimmed by 0 bases and J by 3 bases, 7 bases remained unmatched. The V gene's germline CDR1 is MGHDK and CDR2 SYGVNS. The CDR3 consists of 18 residues. The CDR3 sequence: CASSEYFPTSGGYNEQFF. The DNA for the CDR3 is TGTGCCAGCAGTGAATATTTTCCCACTAGCGGGGGCTACAATGAGCAGTTCTTC.

In its sample, this clonotype was seen many times. The chain joins TRBV12-3 or TRBV12-4 to TRBJ2-2; 8 bases line up with TRBD1. The CDR3 runs to 17 residues. The junction had 9 bases not matched to a gene; V was cut back by 3 bases and J by 3 bases. DNA of the CDR3: TGTGCCAGCAGTTTCCCCGCAGGGGGCCCGGACACCGGGGAGCTGTTTTTT. Its protein is CASSFPAGGPDTGELFF.

The chain carries TRBV6-2 or TRBV6-3 and TRBJ2-7; D is undetermined. Per germline, CDR1 MNHEY and CDR2 SVGEGT. The CDR3 extends over 14 amino acids. V was trimmed by 6 bases and J by 3 bases, leaving 15 bases between them. As DNA, the CDR3 is TGTGCCAGCAGACCCCTCGACAACTTCTACGAGCAGTACTTC. It encodes CASRPLDNFYEQYF.

This clonotype was detected only a few times. J is TRBJ2-5 and V is TRBV20-1; D gene ambiguous. Trimming left V 7 bases short and J 4 bases short, with 16 bases between. Per the germline V gene, CDR1 is DFQATT and CDR2 is SNEGSKA (reference sequence). The CDR3 runs 13 residues. CDR3 in DNA: TGCAGTGTCCTGTCTGCGTTCCCAGAGACCCAGTACTTC. Translation gives CSVLSAFPETQYF.

This clonotype was seen a few times. The chain has TRBV20-1 and TRBJ2-2; no reliable D call. Trimming left V 3 bases short and J 4 bases short, with 12 bases between. The CDR3 loop spans 14 amino acids. Germline loops: CDR1 DFQATT, CDR2 SNEGSKA (reference sequence). The CDR3 sequence is CSARKPASTGELFF. For the CDR3, the DNA is TGCAGTGCTAGGAAACCCGCGAGCACCGGGGAGCTGTTTTTT.

The sample holds many counts of this clonotype. This rearrangement joins TRBV5-1 to TRBJ1-1; the match to TRBD1 covers 9 bases. V lost 2 bases to trimming and J lost 0 bases; unmatched junction nucleotides: 5. CDR1 and CDR2 (germline): SGHRS, YFSETQ. This CDR3 has 16 residues. CDR3 sequence reads: CASSFGQGKMNTEAFF. The CDR3 DNA reads as TGCGCCAGCAGCTTTGGACAGGGGAAGATGAACACTGAAGCTTTCTTT.

This clonotype was picked up many times. The chain employs TRBV11-1 and TRBJ2-3, with 12 bases fitting TRBD2. The V and J ends lost 2 bases and 3 bases, in that order; junction bases with no gene match: 9. The CDR3 has 18 residues. CDR1 SGHAT and CDR2 FQDESV come from the germline V gene (reference sequence). In nucleotides, the CDR3 is TGTGCCAGCAGCTTATGGCTAGCGGGGGGGAGGAGGACAGATACGCAGTATTTT. Amino acid sequence: CASSLWLAGGRRTDTQYF.

This clonotype was seen a few times. The chain employs TRBV20-1 and TRBJ2-7; 7 bases match TRBD1. V shed 5 bases, J shed 4 bases, and the junction held 11 bases outside the gene matches. The CDR3 is 14 amino acids. The germline V gene encodes CDR1 DFQATT and CDR2 SNEGSKA (reference sequence). The CDR3 nucleotides read TGCAGTGCTTCCGGGACAGAAGGGTCTTACGAGCAGTACGTC. This sequence encodes CSASGTEGSYEQYV.

V is TRBV5-1 and J is TRBJ2-1, with a weak D call TRBD1 (5 bases). Per the germline V gene, CDR1 is SGHRS and CDR2 is YFSETQ. V was cut by 0 bases and J by 8 bases, with 12 bases left in between. The CDR3 consists of 14 residues. This CDR3 reads CASSLERQKDEQFF. The CDR3, as DNA: TGCGCCAGCAGCTTGGAACGACAGAAGGATGAGCAGTTCTTC.

The chain recombines TRBV7-3 with TRBJ2-1; 10 bases match TRBD2. Losses at the gene ends were 3 bases for V and 5 bases for J; bases not matched to a gene: 10. The germline gives CDR1 SGHTA, CDR2 FQGTGA. The length of the CDR3 is 17 residues. CDR3 amino acids: CASSFTSGADGDNEQFF. The CDR3 nucleotides are TGTGCCAGCAGCTTTACTAGCGGGGCGGATGGTGACAATGAGCAGTTCTTC.